One TCR beta chain is described in this entry. Its specificity is not known. Profiled with immunoSEQ multiplex PCR; TCRdb holds only in-frame clones, not every one. The sample records around 81,000 clones, approximately 80% being singletons. The data were taken from a study of neoadjuvant anti-PD-1 for oral cavity cancer. Study details: Patients without progression got a fourth dose around day 43.

PBMCs were not maintained or expanded in culture before analysis. Whole-study findings and limits: Non-responders to neoadjuvant nivolumab had significantly more clonal PBMC T cells than responders. Only a few patients per response group were TCR-analyzed; validation needed.

V trimming: 1 base; J trimming: 7 bases; junction bases outside the gene matches: 14. Germline lookup yields CDR1 SGHVS and CDR2 FQNEAQ. This CDR3 is 17 amino acids long. The chain uses TRBV7-8 and TRBJ2-7; 9 positions agree with TRBD1. The TCR originated in a person aged 35-80 years with oral cavity squamous cell carcinoma. The sequencing used PBMCs, collected before nivolumab (anti-PD-1) treatment. Written as DNA, the CDR3 is TGTGCCAGCAGCTTAGAGGGGGCCGGGACAGGGATCGTTGAGCAGTACTTC. Encoded protein: CASSLEGAGTGIVEQYF.